Presented here are 28 T cell receptor beta chains from one specimen sequenced in a study of radiotherapy plus CTLA-4 blockade in lung cancer. Profiled with immunoSEQ multiplex PCR; TCRdb holds only in-frame clones, not every one. The table includes approximately 40,000 clones, over 70% detected once. The source was peripheral blood, collected from a patient treated with radiotherapy plus ipilimumab. The receptors derive from a human donor with non-small cell lung cancer who had stable disease on radiotherapy plus ipilimumab.

The chain employs TRBV7-6 and TRBJ1-1; D is possibly TRBD1 (6 bases). V lost 5 bases to trimming and J lost 5 bases, with 15 bases between them. The germline V gene encodes CDR1 SGHVS and CDR2 FNYEAQ. The CDR3 spans 14 residues. DNA for the CDR3: TGTGCCAGCAGCCCCCCAGGGGTAAGGACTGAAGCTTTCTTT. Translation gives CASSPPGVRTEAFF.

This clone was seen more than once but under ten times. This rearrangement joins TRBV2 to TRBJ2-1; unclear D gene. The length of the CDR3 is 13 residues. CDR1 and CDR2 from the germline V gene are SNHLY and FYNNEI. V lost 4 bases and J 5 bases, leaving 9 bases between the germline ends. CDR3 bases: TGTGCCAGCAGTGTGAGGAACCACAATGAGCAGTTCTTC. This encodes CASSVRNHNEQFF.

This clone is a singleton in its sample. The gene calls are TRBV29-1 and TRBJ1-2; D ambiguous. V lost 4 bases and J 0 bases, leaving 12 bases between the germline ends. Germline CDR1 is SQVTM and CDR2 is ANQGSEA. The CDR3 is 14 amino acids. CDR3 nucleotides: TGCAGCGTTGTGGGCGTTACATCTAACTATGGCTACACCTTC. Translation gives CSVVGVTSNYGYTF.

The J gene is TRBJ1-1, the V gene TRBV4-1, with D perhaps matching TRBD1 (5 bases). The CDR3 has 13 residues. V was shortened by 5 bases and J by 2 bases, with 9 bases between the two germline ends. Germline CDR1 reads MGHRA; CDR2 reads YSYEKL. The DNA for the CDR3 is TGCGCCAGCAGCAAGACAGATAACACTGAAGCTTTCTTT. Its translation is CASSKTDNTEAFF.

This clone was seen just once. The V and J genes are TRBV4-1 and TRBJ1-1; 8 bases agree with TRBD1. V lost 1 base and J lost 3; bases outside the gene matches: 4. The germline V gene has CDR1 MGHRA and CDR2 YSYEKL. This CDR3 has 15 residues. In DNA form, the CDR3 reads TGCGCCAGCAGCCAAGGTTGGGGACAGGACACTGAAGCTTTCTTT. This sequence encodes CASSQGWGQDTEAFF.

This clone occurred once. The CDR3 coding sequence is TGTGCCAGCGAGGAGCAGTACGTC. This gives the protein CASEEQYV. The chain combines TRBV6-8 with TRBJ2-7, with no clear D. The V end was cut by 8 bases, the J end by 7 bases, with 3 bases between. The CDR3 is 8 amino acids. Germline-derived CDR1 and CDR2 are MNHGY and SAAAGT.

The V gene is TRBV29-1, the J gene TRBJ2-7; possibly TRBD2 for D (6 bases). Germline CDR1 is SQVTM and CDR2 is ANQGSEA. CDR3 size: 13 residues. V was trimmed by 4 bases and J by 3 bases, leaving 13 bases between them. The CDR3 DNA follows: TGCAGCGTTGTTGGGGGACTGATCTACGAGCAGTACTTC. Encoded protein: CSVVGGLIYEQYF.

This clone is categorized as medium-sized. This chain joins TRBV7-9 and TRBJ2-1; the match to TRBD1 covers 8 bases. Unmatched junction bases numbered 12, after V lost 5 bases and J lost 12 bases. Germline V gene lookup returns CDR1 SEHNR and CDR2 FQNEAQ (reference sequence). This CDR3 is built from 14 residues. The CDR3 nucleotides read TGTGCCAGCAGCCGGAGGACAGGGAAGGTTTGGCAGTTCTTC. This sequence encodes CASSRRTGKVWQFF. Combining the CDR3 with reference TRBV7-9 and TRBJ2-1 gives the whole variable domain DTGVSQNPRHKITKRGQNVTFRCDPISEHNRLYWYRQTLGQGPEFLTYFQNEAQLEKSRLLSDRFSAERPKGSFSTLEIQRTEQGDSAMYLCASSRRTGKVWQFFGPGTRLTVL.

V gene TRBV19 combines with J gene TRBJ1-1, with D unclear. The CDR3 length is 13 residues. Trimming pared 3 bases from V and 0 bases from J, leaving 5 bases between. The germline CDR1 and CDR2 sequences are LNHDA and SQIVND (reference sequence). CDR3 loop: CASSIRLNTEAFF. The CDR3 nucleotides read TGTGCCAGTAGTATCCGGTTGAACACTGAAGCTTTCTTT.

The chain couples TRBV28 to TRBJ1-2; 7 bases map to TRBD1. Germline-derived CDR1 and CDR2 are MDHEN and SYDVKM. V dropped 4 bases and J dropped 5; count of bases not matched to a gene: 4. The CDR3 is 13 residues long. The CDR3 sequence is CASSSGQLYGYTF. CDR3 nucleotide sequence: TGTGCCAGCAGTTCGGGACAGCTTTATGGCTACACCTTC.

This rearrangement joins TRBV25-1 to TRBJ1-4; tentatively, D is TRBD1 (5 bases). Deletions cut 1 base from V and 0 bases from J, with 15 bases between. The CDR3 sequence is 18 residues long. From germline, CDR1 is MGHDK and CDR2 SYGVNS. CDR3 amino acids: CASSEFGTRSATNEKLFF. CDR3 nucleotides: TGTGCCAGCAGTGAATTTGGGACCAGATCTGCAACTAATGAAAAACTGTTTTTT.

The CDR3 nucleotides read TGTGCCAGCACCCCCGGCAATGAGAATTATGGCTACACCTTC. Amino acid sequence: CASTPGNENYGYTF. The J gene is TRBJ1-2, the V gene TRBV6-5; unclear D gene. The ends were cut back, 7 bases at V and 5 bases at J, with 17 bases in the middle. Germline values: CDR1 MNHEY, CDR2 SVGAGI. This CDR3 region has 14 residues.

This clone was recorded once. The chain links TRBV7-3 to TRBJ2-3; 8 positions agree with TRBD2. V lost 5 bases to trimming and J lost 1 base; unmatched junction nucleotides: 14. Germline loops: CDR1 SGHTA, CDR2 FQGTGA. This CDR3 is 18 amino acids long. This CDR3 is CASSPQPPGAGGTDTQYF. The CDR3 DNA reads TGTGCCAGCAGCCCACAACCCCCAGGAGCGGGGGGCACAGATACGCAGTATTTT.

This clone has a single count. The chain uses TRBV9 and TRBJ1-1; D gene uncertain. Trimming removed 2 bases at V and 11 bases at J, with 13 bases between. This CDR3 has 12 residues. Germline CDR1 is SGDLS and CDR2 is YYNGEE. CDR3 region: CASSVSESGAFF. CDR3 coding DNA: TGTGCCAGCAGCGTGTCAGAATCAGGTGCTTTCTTT.

The rearrangement uses TRBV7-9 and TRBJ1-1; possible D gene TRBD1, 6 bases. This CDR3 is built from 14 residues. Germline CDR1 is SEHNR and CDR2 is FQNEAQ (reference sequence). Trimming stripped 5 bases from V and 0 bases from J, with 10 bases between. The CDR3 DNA is TGTGCCAGCAGCCGGGGGCGGTTGAACACTGAAGCTTTCTTT. It is translated as CASSRGRLNTEAFF. The entire variable domain, with the rest obtained from reference TRBV7-9 and TRBJ1-1, is as follows: DTGVSQNPRHKITKRGQNVTFRCDPISEHNRLYWYRQTLGQGPEFLTYFQNEAQLEKSRLLSDRFSAERPKGSFSTLEIQRTEQGDSAMYLCASSRGRLNTEAFFGQGTRLTVV.

CDR3 sequence reads: CASSPTPGSGELFF. DNA of the CDR3: TGTGCCAGCTCACCGACTCCTGGGTCCGGGGAGCTGTTTTTT. The chain employs TRBV18 and TRBJ2-2; D not certain. The germline V and J ends were trimmed by 3 bases and 6 bases, with 11 bases remaining between them. The germline CDR1 and CDR2 sequences are KGHSH and LQKENI. The CDR3 extends over 14 amino acids. Using reference TRBV18 and TRBJ2-2 for the parts outside the CDR3, the full variable domain is NAGVMQNPRHLVRRRGQEARLRCSPMKGHSHVYWYRQLPEEGLKFMVYLQKENIIDESGMPKERFSAEFPKEGPSILRIQQVVRGDSAAYFCASSPTPGSGELFFGEGSRLTVL.

This chain links TRBV27 with TRBJ2-3, with a tentative D call TRBD2 (5 bases). This CDR3 contains 16 residues. Trimming removed 0 bases from V and 7 bases from J, with 17 bases in between. Germline CDR1 is MNHEY and CDR2 is SMNVEV (reference sequence). The chain's CDR3 is CASSLSLGLAGNTQYF. The DNA of the CDR3 is TGTGCCAGCAGTTTATCGCTCGGACTGGCCGGGAATACGCAGTATTTT.

This chain uses TRBV5-5 with TRBJ1-2, with D perhaps matching TRBD1 (6 bases). The germline V gene encodes CDR1 SGHKS and CDR2 YYEKEE (reference sequence). The length of the CDR3 is 14 residues. V was trimmed by 0 bases and J by 3 bases, leaving 9 bases between them. In DNA form, the CDR3 reads TGTGCCAGCAGCTTGGACAGGGACTACTATGGCTACACCTTC. Its translation is CASSLDRDYYGYTF.

J is TRBJ1-6 and V is TRBV6-1; 9 bases are a match to TRBD1. The length of the CDR3 is 14 residues. Germline CDR1 is MNHNS and CDR2 is SASEGT. J lost 5 bases, V lost 5 bases, and 1 base had no gene match. The CDR3 region is CASSWTGDNSPLHF. Here the CDR3 DNA reads TGTGCCAGCAGTTGGACAGGGGATAATTCACCCCTCCACTTT.

This chain uses TRBV7-9 with TRBJ2-2; D gene unclear. This CDR3 comprises 14 residues. The V and J ends lost 3 bases and 5 bases respectively, with 10 bases between them. Germline CDR1 reads SEHNR; CDR2 reads FQNEAQ (reference sequence). In DNA, the CDR3 is TGTGCCAGCAGCTTCGACGGCTGGACCGGGGAGCTGTTTTTT. Translation gives CASSFDGWTGELFF.

The CDR3 nucleotides are TGTGCCAGCAGTGGGACAGTTTCTGGGGCCAACGTCCTGACTTTC. The encoded protein is CASSGTVSGANVLTF. The genes are TRBV6-4 and TRBJ2-6, with a possible D match to TRBD1 (6 bases). Germline CDR1 is MRHNA and CDR2 is SNTAGT. The CDR3 has 15 amino acids. Between the trimmed V and J ends, which lost 4 bases and 1 base, there was a span of 8 bases.

V usage is TRBV27 and J usage is TRBJ1-5; D is uncertain. The germline V gene has CDR1 MNHEY and CDR2 SMNVEV (reference sequence). The CDR3 extends over 14 amino acids. Between the trimmed V and J ends, which lost 1 base and 2 bases, there was a span of 6 bases. CDR3 bases: TGTGCCAGCAGTTTATGGGGAGGCAATCAGCCCCAGCATTTT. Translating it yields CASSLWGGNQPQHF.

The chain employs TRBV4-2 and TRBJ2-1; tentative D call: TRBD2 (5 bases). V gave up 1 base and J gave up 8 bases, with 15 bases separating them. The CDR3 consists of 15 residues. Germline CDR1 reads LGHNA; CDR2 reads YNFKEQ. CDR3 bases: TGTGCCAGCAGCCAAGGCGCCAAACTAGAGGATGAGCAGTTCTTC. Residues: CASSQGAKLEDEQFF.

On this clone itself: Compared with germline, one end of the junction differs, possibly owing to a read error. The chain couples TRBV7-2 to TRBJ2-7; D is uncertain. Germline-derived CDR1 and CDR2 are SGHTA and FQGNSA. This CDR3 spans 11 amino acids. DNA of the CDR3: TGTGCCAGCGGCTTAGGCTACGAGCAGTACTTC. As protein: CASGLGYEQYF.

This chain joins TRBV6-5 and TRBJ1-6; TRBD1 agrees at 8 bases. This CDR3 comprises 14 residues. J was trimmed by 6 bases and V by 5 bases; bases with no gene match: 3. From germline, CDR1 is MNHEY and CDR2 SVGAGI. CDR3 amino acids: CASSETGANSPLHF. In nucleotides, the CDR3 is TGTGCCAGCAGTGAGACAGGGGCTAATTCACCCCTCCACTTT.

This chain links TRBV5-1 with TRBJ1-2; 8 bases line up with TRBD1. This CDR3 has 14 amino acids. The V and J ends lost 0 bases and 5 bases, in that order; junction bases with no gene match: 3. Germline V gene sequence: CDR1 SGHRS, CDR2 YFSETQ. The CDR3 is CASSLEGQGYGYTF. The CDR3 nucleotides are TGCGCCAGCAGCTTGGAAGGACAGGGATATGGCTACACCTTC.

The chain is built from TRBV2 and TRBJ2-1; D tentatively reads TRBD1 or TRBD2 (5 bases each). This CDR3 comprises 12 residues. The V end was cut by 5 bases, the J end by 15 bases, with 17 bases between. Germline V gene lookup returns CDR1 SNHLY and CDR2 FYNNEI. The CDR3 here is CASSPTSGRGFF. The DNA for the CDR3 is TGTGCCAGCAGTCCGACGTCGGGACGGGGGTTCTTC.

The rearrangement joins TRBV10-1 to TRBJ2-3; no clear D. The V end lost 4 bases, the J end lost 0 bases, and 8 bases lay between the germline ends. The CDR3 length is 14 residues. The germline V gene encodes CDR1 WNHNN and CDR2 SYGVQD (reference sequence). CDR3 amino acids: CASSVGTSTDTQYF. The CDR3 DNA reads TGCGCCAGCAGTGTCGGCACCAGCACAGATACGCAGTATTTT.